In this sample, the clone carrying this TCR beta chain turned up many times. Its specificity is unknown. The iRepertoire nested amplicon-rescue multiplex PCR amplified TCR alpha and beta CDR3s from RNA. Tissue mRNA or PBMC total RNA, 100-400 ng, went into one-step reverse transcription and amplification. Each CDR3 protein gets one entry after TCRdb re-called the multiplex PCR reads with MiXCR. Found here are around 90,000 distinct CDR3 sequences, 35% to 45% of them singletons; the top ten hold roughly two fifths. The data originate from a study of glioma-infiltrating T cells. Study findings and constraints: Non-neoplastic patients had below-expected tissue-blood divergence, while all gliomas exceeded expectation.

There are 15 residues in the CDR3. Trimming cost V 2 bases and J 0 bases, with 8 bases left between them. The germline V gene has CDR1 MNHNS and CDR2 SASEGT. This sequence was found in a human donor with low-grade glioma or glioblastoma, undergoing nonglioma brain surgery, or in good health (not recorded which). Specimen: glioma tissue, nonneoplastic brain tissue, or PBMCs (not recorded which). The rearrangement joins TRBV6-1 to TRBJ1-3; D ambiguous. The CDR3 DNA follows: TGTGCCAGCAGTGAATCAGGCTACTCTGGAAACACCATATATTTT. Protein sequence: CASSESGYSGNTIYF.